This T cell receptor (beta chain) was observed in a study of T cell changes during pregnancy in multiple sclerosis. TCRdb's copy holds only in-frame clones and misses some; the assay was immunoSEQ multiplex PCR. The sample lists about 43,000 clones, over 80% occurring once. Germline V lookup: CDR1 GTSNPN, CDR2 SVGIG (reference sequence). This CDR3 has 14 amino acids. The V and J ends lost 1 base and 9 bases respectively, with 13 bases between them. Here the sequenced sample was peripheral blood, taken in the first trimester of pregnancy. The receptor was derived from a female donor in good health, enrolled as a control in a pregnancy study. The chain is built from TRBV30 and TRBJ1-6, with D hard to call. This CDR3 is CAWSGEGQASPLHF. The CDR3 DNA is TGTGCCTGGAGTGGGGAGGGCCAAGCTTCACCCCTCCACTTT.